This is a list of T cell receptor beta chains from one sample in a study of metastatic and nonmetastatic thyroid tumors. TCRdb reassembled clones from the PCR reads with MiXCR. This sample has more than 20,000 clones, with around 13% found just once. The sequenced material came from blood. The receptors were sampled from a female donor with papillary thyroid cancer or a benign thyroid nodule (not recorded which). Some clones in this sample may be carry-over from other donors' samples. Each CDR3 is given with its conserved first and last residue. The D gene is left open where the match is weak. Clone size, where shown, is once, few, many, or a class for clones that have expanded.

V gene	D gene	clone size	J gene	CDR3 protein	CDR3 DNA
TRBV20-1	-	-	TRBJ2-3	CSAREIYTQYF	TGCAGTGCTAGAGAGATCTATACGCAGTATTTT
TRBV11-2	TRBD1	-	TRBJ1-5	CASSLQGNNQPQHF	TGTGCCAGCAGCCTACAGGGGAACAATCAGCCCCAGCATTTT
TRBV6-4	TRBD1	many	TRBJ1-1	CASSVGRGPIRLEAFF	TGTGCCAGCAGTGTGGGTAGGGGGCCCATTCGACTCGAAGCTTTCTTT
TRBV4-2	-	many	TRBJ1-1	CASSQPSGDTEAFF	TGTGCCAGCAGCCAGCCAAGTGGGGACACTGAAGCTTTCTTT
TRBV5-1	-	many	TRBJ1-4	CASSPRGGGEKLFF	TGCGCCAGCAGCCCGCGCGGGGGCGGAGAAAAACTGTTTTTT
TRBV28	-	many	TRBJ1-4	CASSLEVRGDEKLFF	TGTGCCAGCAGTTTGGAGGTTCGGGGGGATGAAAAACTGTTTTTT
TRBV6-1	-	many	TRBJ1-5	CASRTKGGHQPQHF	TGTGCCAGCAGAACAAAGGGCGGGCATCAGCCCCAGCATTTT
TRBV13	TRBD1	many	TRBJ1-4	CASSSRGHEKLFF	TGTGCCAGCAGCTCCAGGGGGCATGAAAAACTGTTTTTT
TRBV9	TRBD1	many	TRBJ1-2	CASSRGQGGGYTF	TGTGCCAGCAGCCGGGGACAGGGCGGCGGCTACACCTTC
TRBV5-1	TRBD1	many	TRBJ2-1	CASSFAGQGRGEQFF	TGCGCCAGTTCCTTCGCGGGACAGGGGAGAGGTGAGCAGTTCTTC
TRBV11-2	TRBD2	-	TRBJ2-1	CASSRGTSRRRIVNEQFF	TGTGCCAGCAGCCGGGGGACTAGCCGGAGAAGGATAGTGAATGAGCAGTTCTTC
TRBV11-2	TRBD1	many	TRBJ1-5	CASSLSGQGGNQPQHF	TGTGCCAGCAGCTTATCTGGACAGGGGGGGAATCAGCCCCAGCATTTT
TRBV6-1	-	many	TRBJ2-2	CATRAGTRNTGELFF	TGTGCCACCCGGGCAGGGACCCGGAACACCGGGGAGCTGTTTTTT
TRBV2	-	many	TRBJ2-3	CASSLVSRSSTDTQYF	TGTGCCAGCAGTTTAGTTTCAAGATCTAGCACAGATACGCAGTATTTT
TRBV7-2	-	many	TRBJ1-2	CASSLGREANYGYTF	TGTGCCAGCAGCTTAGGACGGGAAGCTAACTATGGCTACACCTTC
TRBV19	-	many	TRBJ1-1	CASSTQGGTEAFF	TGTGCCAGTAGTACACAGGGAGGTACTGAAGCTTTCTTT
TRBV6-2/TRBV6-3	-	-	TRBJ1-2	CASSPRDIVYGYTF	TGTGCCAGCAGCCCCCGGGACATTGTCTATGGCTACACCTTC
TRBV6-2/TRBV6-3	-	few	TRBJ2-7	CASSITVQPPYEQYF	TGTGCCAGCAGTATAACCGTCCAACCCCCCTACGAGCAGTACTTC
TRBV7-7	TRBD1	many	TRBJ2-1	CASSLARWGQGENGPREQFF	TGTGCCAGCAGCTTAGCCCGTTGGGGACAGGGTGAAAACGGGCCACGGGAGCAGTTCTTC
TRBV5-6	-	many	TRBJ2-3	CASSPDSPTSSTDTQYF	TGTGCCAGCAGCCCCGACTCGCCAACTTCTAGCACAGATACGCAGTATTTT
TRBV7-9	-	many	TRBJ1-4	CASSYPVGGNEKLFF	TGTGCCAGCAGCTACCCGGTGGGGGGAAATGAAAAACTGTTTTTT
TRBV4-1	-	many	TRBJ1-1	CASSHHTANTEAFF	TGCGCCAGCAGCCATCACACAGCGAACACTGAAGCTTTCTTT
TRBV7-8	-	many	TRBJ1-5	CASSLVFGRGSQPQHF	TGTGCCAGCAGCTTAGTTTTCGGCAGGGGATCTCAGCCCCAGCATTTT
TRBV9	-	many	TRBJ1-2	CASSPGTAANYGYTF	TGTGCCAGCAGCCCAGGGACGGCAGCTAACTATGGCTACACCTTC
TRBV6-1	TRBD1	medium-sized	TRBJ1-1	CASRWTGDTEAFF	TGTGCCAGCAGGTGGACAGGGGACACTGAAGCTTTCTTT
TRBV10-3	-	many	TRBJ2-4	CAISDRGPGSGLAKNIQYF	TGTGCCATCAGTGATCGTGGTCCAGGGTCGGGTCTAGCCAAAAACATTCAGTACTTC
TRBV6-6	-	medium-sized	TRBJ1-1	CASSYDDVNTEAFF	TGTGCCAGCAGTTACGACGACGTGAACACTGAAGCTTTCTTT
TRBV7-3	TRBD2	many	TRBJ2-1	CASSSGGGITQGEQFF	TGTGCCAGCAGCTCCGGGGGGGGAATTACTCAGGGAGAGCAGTTCTTC
TRBV2	-	many	TRBJ2-1	CASGPLVSSYNEQFF	TGTGCCAGCGGTCCCCTGGTCAGCTCCTACAATGAGCAGTTCTTC
TRBV19	-	many	TRBJ2-5	CASSVQRSQETQYF	TGTGCCAGTAGTGTCCAACGCTCCCAAGAGACCCAGTACTTC
TRBV20-1	TRBD1	-	TRBJ2-1	CSAVPGQSSVVF	TGCAGCGCTGTCCCGGGACAGTCTTCGGTAGTCTTC
TRBV7-7	-	few	TRBJ1-4	CASSLGGTTNEKLFF	TGTGCTAGCAGCTTAGGAGGGACGACTAATGAAAAACTGTTTTTT
TRBV28	-	few	TRBJ2-6	CASSFLKGGLENVLTF	TGTGCCAGCAGTTTCTTGAAGGGTGGGTTGGAGAACGTCCTGACTTTC
TRBV6-1	TRBD1	few	TRBJ2-7	CASRAGGFFYEQYF	TGTGCCAGCAGAGCAGGGGGCTTTTTTTACGAGCAGTACTTC
TRBV7-9	-	-	TRBJ1-4	CASSWGAGSVNEKLFF	TGTGCCAGCAGCTGGGGGGCGGGGTCAGTTAATGAAAAACTGTTTTTT